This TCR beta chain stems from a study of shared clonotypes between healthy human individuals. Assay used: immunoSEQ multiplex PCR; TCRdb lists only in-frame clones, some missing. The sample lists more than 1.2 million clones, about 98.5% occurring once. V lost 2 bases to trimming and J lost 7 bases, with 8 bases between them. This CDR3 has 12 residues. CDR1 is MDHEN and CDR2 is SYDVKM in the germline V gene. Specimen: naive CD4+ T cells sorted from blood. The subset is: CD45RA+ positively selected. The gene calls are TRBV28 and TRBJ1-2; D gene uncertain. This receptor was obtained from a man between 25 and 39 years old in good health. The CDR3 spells CASSLGVSGYTF. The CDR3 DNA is TGTGCCAGCAGTTTAGGGGTTAGTGGCTACACCTTC.